This T cell receptor beta chain was found in a study of blood T cell repertoires in COVID-19. Per germline, CDR1 LNHDA and CDR2 SQIVND (reference sequence). V lost 8 bases, J lost 7 bases, and 21 bases lay in between. The CDR3 contains 15 residues. The protocol was immunoSEQ multiplex PCR, while the TCRdb copy is restricted to in-frame clones and leaves out a portion. The table shows tens of thousands of clones, with 84% occurring only once. Sequencing was done on a sample of peripheral blood. The TCR originated in a man older than 75 with COVID-19, enrolled during active disease. The chain has TRBV19 and TRBJ1-5, with D possibly matching TRBD1 (5 bases). Here the CDR3 DNA reads TGTGCCAGTTCCCATCCCTCAGGGCTTCAGCAGCCCCAGCATTTT. Its protein is CASSHPSGLQQPQHF.